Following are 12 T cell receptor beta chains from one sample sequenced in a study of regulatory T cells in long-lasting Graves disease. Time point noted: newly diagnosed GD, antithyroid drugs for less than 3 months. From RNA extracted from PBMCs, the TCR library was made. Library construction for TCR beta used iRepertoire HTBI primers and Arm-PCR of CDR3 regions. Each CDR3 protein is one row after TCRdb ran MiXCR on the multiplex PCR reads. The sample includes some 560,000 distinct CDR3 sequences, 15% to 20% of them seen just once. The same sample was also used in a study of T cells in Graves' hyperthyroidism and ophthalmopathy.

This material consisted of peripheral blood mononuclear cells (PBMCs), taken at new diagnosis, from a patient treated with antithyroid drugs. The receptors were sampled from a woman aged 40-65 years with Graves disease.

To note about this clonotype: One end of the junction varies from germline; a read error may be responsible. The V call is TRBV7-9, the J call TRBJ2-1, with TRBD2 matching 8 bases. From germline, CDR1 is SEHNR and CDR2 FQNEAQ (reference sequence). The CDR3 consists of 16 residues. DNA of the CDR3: TGTGCCGGCAGCCAGAGCGGGGGAGAGTTCTACAATGAGCAGTTCTTC. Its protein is CAGSQSGGEFYNEQFF.

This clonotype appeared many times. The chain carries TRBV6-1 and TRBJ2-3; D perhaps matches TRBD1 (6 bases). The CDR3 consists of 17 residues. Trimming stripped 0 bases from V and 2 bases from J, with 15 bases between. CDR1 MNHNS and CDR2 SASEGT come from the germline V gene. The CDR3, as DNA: TGTGCCAGCAGTGAAGCTACAGGGTCTACCTACACAGATACGCAGTATTTT. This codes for CASSEATGSTYTDTQYF.

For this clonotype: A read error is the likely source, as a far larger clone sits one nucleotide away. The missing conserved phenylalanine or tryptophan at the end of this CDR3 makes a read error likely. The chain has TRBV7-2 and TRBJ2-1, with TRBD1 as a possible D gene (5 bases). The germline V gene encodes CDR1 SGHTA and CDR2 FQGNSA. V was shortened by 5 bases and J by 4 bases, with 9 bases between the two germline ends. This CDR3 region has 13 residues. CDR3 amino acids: CASSRGIYNEQFY. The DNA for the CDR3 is TGTGCCAGCAGCAGGGGTATATACAATGAGCAGTTCTAC.

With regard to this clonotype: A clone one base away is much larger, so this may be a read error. The CDR3, as DNA: TGTGCCAGCAGCTACGTACCGGGACTAGCCGGTTACGAGCAGTTCTTC. It yields the protein CASSYVPGLAGYEQFF. The rearrangement uses TRBV7-2 and TRBJ2-3, with 9 bases lining up with TRBD2. The last part of the DNA fits TRBJ2-1 better; the J call may be wrong. Germline CDR1 SGHTA, CDR2 FQGNSA. This CDR3 region has 16 residues.

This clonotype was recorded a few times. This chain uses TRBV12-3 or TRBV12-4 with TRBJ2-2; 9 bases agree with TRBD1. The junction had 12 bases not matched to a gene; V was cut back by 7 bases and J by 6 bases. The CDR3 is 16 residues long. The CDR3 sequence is CASTYAPGQGSGELFF. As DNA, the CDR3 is TGTGCCAGCACCTATGCCCCGGGACAGGGATCCGGGGAGCTGTTTTTT.

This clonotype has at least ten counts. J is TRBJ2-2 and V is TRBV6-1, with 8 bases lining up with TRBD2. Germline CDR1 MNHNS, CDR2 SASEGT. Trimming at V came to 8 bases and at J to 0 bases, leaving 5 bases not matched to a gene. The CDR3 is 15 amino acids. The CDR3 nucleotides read TGTGCCAGCGGAGCGGGGGCCACGAACACCGGGGAGCTGTTTTTT. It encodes CASGAGATNTGELFF.

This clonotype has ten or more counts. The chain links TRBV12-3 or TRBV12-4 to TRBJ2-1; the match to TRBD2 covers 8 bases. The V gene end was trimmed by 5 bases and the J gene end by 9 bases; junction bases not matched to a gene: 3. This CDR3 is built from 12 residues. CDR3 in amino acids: CASSISGVEQFF. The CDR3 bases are TGTGCCAGCAGTATTAGCGGGGTTGAGCAGTTCTTC.

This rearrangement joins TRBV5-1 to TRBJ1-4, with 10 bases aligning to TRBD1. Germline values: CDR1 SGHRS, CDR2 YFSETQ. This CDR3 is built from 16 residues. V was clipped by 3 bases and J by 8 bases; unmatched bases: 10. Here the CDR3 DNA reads TGCGCCAGCAGCTCAGGGCCGGGACAGGGGATGGAAAAACTGTTTTTT. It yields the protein CASSSGPGQGMEKLFF.

In nucleotides, the CDR3 is TGTGCCAGCAGACCCCCCTCGGGGTTTTTGGCTTTCTTT. Protein product: CASRPPSGFLAFF. The V gene is TRBV7-9, the J gene TRBJ1-1; D is unclear. With 6 bases removed from V and 11 bases from J, the gap between germline ends came to 19 bases. The CDR3 spans 13 residues. CDR1 is SEHNR, CDR2 FQNEAQ, per germline (reference sequence).

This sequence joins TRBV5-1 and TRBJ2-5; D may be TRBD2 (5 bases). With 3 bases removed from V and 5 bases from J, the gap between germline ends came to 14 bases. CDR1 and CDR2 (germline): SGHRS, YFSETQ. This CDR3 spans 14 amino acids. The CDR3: CASSWQEAFETQYF. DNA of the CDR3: TGCGCCAGCAGCTGGCAGGAGGCGTTCGAGACCCAGTACTTC.

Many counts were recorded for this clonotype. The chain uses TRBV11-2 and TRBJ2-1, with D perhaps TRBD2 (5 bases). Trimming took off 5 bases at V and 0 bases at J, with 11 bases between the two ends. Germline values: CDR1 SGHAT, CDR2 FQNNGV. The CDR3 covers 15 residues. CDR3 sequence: CASSRAGRSYNEQFF. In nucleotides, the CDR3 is TGTGCCAGCAGCCGCGCGGGCCGCTCCTACAATGAGCAGTTCTTC. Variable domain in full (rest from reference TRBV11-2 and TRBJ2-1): EAGVAQSPRYKIIEKRQSVAFWCNPISGHATLYWYQQILGQGPKLLIQFQNNGVVDDSQLPKDRFSAERLKGVDSTLKIQPAKLEDSAVYLCASSRAGRSYNEQFFGPGTRLTVL.

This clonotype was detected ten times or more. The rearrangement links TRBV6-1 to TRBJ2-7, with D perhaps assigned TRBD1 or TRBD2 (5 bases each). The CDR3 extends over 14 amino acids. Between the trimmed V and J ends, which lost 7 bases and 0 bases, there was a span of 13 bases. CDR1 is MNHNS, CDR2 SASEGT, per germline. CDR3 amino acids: CASTGTDYSYEQYF. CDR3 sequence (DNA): TGTGCCAGCACCGGGACCGACTACTCCTACGAGCAGTACTTC.